This record looks at one TCR beta chain sequence and its context. The data originate from a study of blood T cell repertoires in COVID-19. Study in general: T cells, B-cell-depleted T cells, or PBMCs supplied cDNA or gDNA.

Participants, about 18 to 95 years old, spanned 25 or so US areas. Cohort assignment relied on participant-reported clinical history. Some clones are missing from TCRdb's copy, which holds only in-frame ones; the method was immunoSEQ multiplex PCR. The sample has roughly 270,000 clones, about four fifths seen once; the top ten hold around 5%. The sample taken for sequencing was PBMCs or T cells enriched from blood (not recorded which). The TCR comes from a man aged 35-49 years who had been exposed to COVID-19.

The CDR3 DNA reads TGTGCCTGGAGTCCCGGGACAGGCTCTCGGAGGGAGACCCAGTACTTC. Amino acid sequence: CAWSPGTGSRRETQYF. V is TRBV30 and J is TRBJ2-5; 8 bases are a match to TRBD1. Trimming at V came to 2 bases and at J to 5 bases, leaving 13 bases not matched to a gene. CDR1 and CDR2 from the germline V gene are GTSNPN and SVGIG (reference sequence). This CDR3 has 16 amino acids.